Below, 15 T cell receptor beta chains from the same sample are listed, as sequenced in a study of lymphopenia after photon versus proton radiotherapy. Libraries were prepared by immunoSEQ multiplex PCR; TCRdb keeps only in-frame clonotypes and omits some of them. The sample lists about 39,000 clones; 92% were seen once. This specimen consisted of peripheral blood, obtained from a patient treated with photon-based radiotherapy. These receptors came from a man in his sixties with cholangiocarcinoma.

V is TRBV7-2 and J is TRBJ1-1, with a tentative D call TRBD1 (6 bases). V was cut by 1 base and J by 1 base, with 10 bases left in between. The CDR3 is 15 amino acids. Looked up from germline, CDR1 is SGHTA and CDR2 is FQGNSA. CDR3 amino acids: CASSLGRGENTEAFF. CDR3 in DNA: TGTGCCAGCAGCTTAGGCAGGGGAGAGAACACTGAAGCTTTCTTT.

The chain links TRBV7-6 to TRBJ2-7, with 11 bases aligning to TRBD2. V shed 5 bases and J 2 bases; nucleotides not matched to a gene: 5. Germline V gene sequence: CDR1 SGHVS, CDR2 FNYEAQ. This CDR3 has 15 residues. The CDR3 loop is CASSPGTSGAYEQYF. Written as DNA, the CDR3 is TGTGCCAGCAGCCCGGGGACTAGCGGAGCCTACGAGCAGTACTTC.

The chain combines TRBV7-3 with TRBJ2-5, with 13 bases fitting TRBD2. V shed 1 base and J 5 bases; nucleotides not matched to a gene: 1. The CDR3 totals 15 residues. Germline CDR1 and CDR2: SGHTA and FQGTGA. The CDR3 bases are TGTGCCAGCAGCTTAAGGGGACTAGCGGGGGAGACCCAGTACTTC. It is translated as CASSLRGLAGETQYF.

The chain employs TRBV11-2 and TRBJ2-7; a possible D gene is TRBD1 (5 bases). The CDR3 covers 14 residues. The germline CDR1 and CDR2 sequences are SGHAT and FQNNGV. V was pared by 3 bases and J by 0 bases, with 9 bases between. CDR3 region: CASSFDSASYEQYF. The CDR3 DNA reads TGTGCCAGCAGCTTCGACAGTGCCTCCTACGAGCAGTACTTC. Looking up the rest from reference TRBV11-2 and TRBJ2-7 gives the full variable domain: EAGVAQSPRYKIIEKRQSVAFWCNPISGHATLYWYQQILGQGPKLLIQFQNNGVVDDSQLPKDRFSAERLKGVDSTLKIQPAKLEDSAVYLCASSFDSASYEQYFGPGTRLTVT.

The chain employs TRBV6-5 and TRBJ2-7; TRBD1 matches at 8 bases. V trimming: 2 bases; J trimming: 1 base; junction bases outside the gene matches: 4. The germline V gene encodes CDR1 MNHEY and CDR2 SVGAGI. The CDR3 sequence is 15 residues long. CDR3 loop: CASSYGGQASYEQYF. CDR3 nucleotides: TGTGCCAGCAGTTACGGGGGACAGGCGTCCTACGAGCAGTACTTC.

The rearrangement links TRBV28 to TRBJ1-1, with D tentatively TRBD1 (5 bases). There are 16 residues in the CDR3. V gave up 5 bases and J gave up 4 bases, with 20 bases separating them. Germline V CDR1 and CDR2: MDHEN, SYDVKM. As DNA, the CDR3 is TGTGCCAGCAGTCTACCTCCGGGACCGCGGGCCACTGAAGCTTTCTTT. This codes for CASSLPPGPRATEAFF. Together with reference TRBV28 and TRBJ1-1, the CDR3 gives the full variable domain: DVKVTQSSRYLVKRTGEKVFLECVQDMDHENMFWYRQDPGLGLRLIYFSYDVKMKEKGDIPEGYSVSREKKERFSLILESASTNQTSMYLCASSLPPGPRATEAFFGQGTRLTVV.

The rearrangement links TRBV5-1 to TRBJ2-3, with D possibly TRBD2 on 6 matching bases. The CDR3 consists of 15 residues. Trimming stripped 5 bases from V and 0 bases from J, with 13 bases between. In germline, CDR1 is SGHRS, CDR2 YFSETQ. The CDR3 sequence: CASSWYGGSTDTQYF. The CDR3 DNA sequence: TGCGCCAGCAGTTGGTACGGGGGTAGCACAGATACGCAGTATTTT.

The V call is TRBV5-8, the J call TRBJ1-5; D unresolved. CDR3 size: 16 residues. V gave up 0 bases and J gave up 0 bases, with 10 bases separating them. Germline CDR1 and CDR2: SGHTS and YDEGEE. The CDR3 DNA follows: TGTGCCAGCAGCTTGGTTAGAGGGAATAGCAATCAGCCCCAGCATTTT. Protein: CASSLVRGNSNQPQHF.

The chain employs TRBV19 and TRBJ2-5; D might be TRBD1 or TRBD2, each matching 6 bases. Trimming left V 7 bases short and J 3 bases short, with 15 bases between. Germline values: CDR1 LNHDA, CDR2 SQIVND (reference sequence). This CDR3 region has 14 residues. The CDR3 reads CASTLSGAEETQYF. CDR3 nucleotide sequence: TGTGCCAGTACCCTGTCGGGGGCAGAAGAGACCCAGTACTTC.

The chain has TRBV28 and TRBJ2-2; D is unresolved. Per the germline V gene, CDR1 is MDHEN and CDR2 is SYDVKM. The CDR3 runs 14 residues. Trimming took 7 bases from V and 3 from J, leaving 12 bases between them. Here the CDR3 DNA reads TGTGCCAGCATTCTTAACGCGGACACCGGGGAGCTGTTTTTT. This codes for CASILNADTGELFF.

This clone appeared a few times. This chain joins TRBV19 and TRBJ1-1; tentative D call: TRBD1 (5 bases). CDR1 and CDR2 from the germline V gene are LNHDA and SQIVND (reference sequence). This CDR3 is built from 15 residues. Between the trimmed V and J ends, which lost 5 bases and 3 bases, there was a span of 16 bases. CDR3 nucleotide sequence: TGTGCCAGTAGTCCGCAGGGATGGAAGGACACTGAAGCTTTCTTT. Its protein product is CASSPQGWKDTEAFF.

The V gene is TRBV5-1, the J gene TRBJ1-5; D gene ambiguous. CDR3 size: 14 residues. V was clipped by 0 bases and J by 6 bases, with 10 bases between them. Germline CDR1 is SGHRS and CDR2 is YFSETQ. This CDR3 reads CASSLGTDAQPQHF. The CDR3 nucleotides are TGCGCCAGCAGCTTGGGGACCGACGCTCAGCCCCAGCATTTT. Supplemented by reference TRBV5-1 and TRBJ1-5, the full variable domain reads KAGVTQTPRYLIKTRGQQVTLSCSPISGHRSVSWYQQTPGQGLQFLFEYFSETQRNKGNFPGRFSGRQFSNSRSEMNVSTLELGDSALYLCASSLGTDAQPQHFGDGTRLSIL.

This chain joins TRBV5-4 and TRBJ2-4; D is undetermined. The ends were cut back, 3 bases at V and 2 bases at J, with 9 bases in the middle. The CDR3 length is 14 residues. Germline loops: CDR1 SGHNT, CDR2 YYREEE (reference sequence). The CDR3: CASSSPGPKNIQYF. CDR3 coding DNA: TGTGCCAGCAGCTCCCCCGGCCCCAAAAACATTCAGTACTTC.

The V gene is TRBV7-6, the J gene TRBJ1-2; D is ambiguous. The CDR3 loop spans 11 amino acids. Germline V gene sequence: CDR1 SGHVS, CDR2 FNYEAQ. V lost 5 bases and J lost 5, with 6 bases in between. CDR3 in DNA: TGTGCCAGCAGCCAAGGGTATGGCTACACCTTC. Translating gives CASSQGYGYTF.

The chain recombines TRBV28 with TRBJ2-1, with a tentative D call TRBD2 (6 bases). Germline CDR1 MDHEN, CDR2 SYDVKM. The CDR3 is made up of 16 amino acids. V dropped 6 bases and J dropped 6 bases, with 21 bases sitting between them. The CDR3 reads CASRVATGAGRNEQFF. CDR3 DNA sequence: TGTGCCAGCAGAGTGGCTACGGGAGCCGGTCGCAATGAGCAGTTCTTC.